The next 3 T cell receptor beta chains were all read from a single sample in a study of blood T cells in healthy people across ages. It was with a sample-barcoded 5' primer and a J-beta primer mix that a second PCR of roughly 7 to 12 cycles was run. TCRdb recomputed calls from the 5' RACE reads with MiXCR, one row per CDR3 protein. The table records around 990,000 distinct CDR3 sequences, under 40% of them present only once. The sequenced sample consisted of blood. Every receptor here comes from a man younger than 35 in good health.

The V call is TRBV12-3 or TRBV12-4, the J call TRBJ1-3, with D perhaps matching TRBD1 (5 bases). There are 12 residues in the CDR3. CDR3 residues: CGTQGAGNTIYF. DNA of the CDR3: TGTGGTACCCAGGGAGCAGGAAACACCATATATTTT.

The chain is built from TRBV19 and TRBJ2-3; maybe TRBD2 (5 bases). Deletions cut 4 bases from V and 9 bases from J, with 11 bases between. The CDR3 consists of 12 residues. Germline loops: CDR1 LNHDA, CDR2 SQIVND (reference sequence). DNA for the CDR3: TGTGCCAGTAGTACGACGGAGGTCACGCAGTATTTT. Its protein product is CASSTTEVTQYF.

This clonotype was seen a few times. The chain has TRBV12-3 or TRBV12-4 and TRBJ1-6; D remains unclear. This CDR3 region has 13 residues. Trimming removed 6 bases at V and 7 bases at J, with 10 bases between. CDR3 in amino acids: CASSLEQNSPLHF. The DNA of the CDR3 is TGTGCCAGCAGCCTCGAGCAGAATTCACCCCTCCACTTT.